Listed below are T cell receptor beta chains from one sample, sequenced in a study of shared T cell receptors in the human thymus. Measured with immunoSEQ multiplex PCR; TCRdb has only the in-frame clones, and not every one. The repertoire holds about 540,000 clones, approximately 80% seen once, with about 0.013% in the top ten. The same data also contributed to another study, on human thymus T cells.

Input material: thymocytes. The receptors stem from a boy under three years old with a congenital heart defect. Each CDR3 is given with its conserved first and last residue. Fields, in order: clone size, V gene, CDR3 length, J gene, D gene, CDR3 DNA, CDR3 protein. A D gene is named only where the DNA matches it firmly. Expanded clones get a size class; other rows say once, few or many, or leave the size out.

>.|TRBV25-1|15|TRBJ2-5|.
TGTGCCAGCAGTGAAAACGGGACTGCGAAAGAGACCCAGTACTTC
CASSENGTAKETQYF
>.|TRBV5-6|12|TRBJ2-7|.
TGTGCCAGCAGCTTGGCCAACCACGAGCAGTACTTC
CASSLANHEQYF
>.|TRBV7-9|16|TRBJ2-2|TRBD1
TGTGCCAGCAGCTCCGTTAGGACAGGGCCCACCGGGGAGCTGTTTTTT
CASSSVRTGPTGELFF
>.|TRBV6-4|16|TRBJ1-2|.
TGTGCCAGCAGTGACGTTTTTGGTTTTGCAGGTGAAGGCTACACCTTC
CASSDVFGFAGEGYTF
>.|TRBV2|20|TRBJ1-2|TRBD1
TGTGCCAGCAGTGTATCTGGAAAGGAACCGAGGGGACAGGGGACCTATGGCTACACCTTC
CASSVSGKEPRGQGTYGYTF
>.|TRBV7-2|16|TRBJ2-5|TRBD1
TGTGCCAGCAGCCGACGGACAGGGCCGAGACTGGAGACCCAGTACTTC
CASSRRTGPRLETQYF
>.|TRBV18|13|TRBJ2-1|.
TGTGCCAGCAAAACTAGAGTTGGCAATGAGCAGTTCTTC
CASKTRVGNEQFF
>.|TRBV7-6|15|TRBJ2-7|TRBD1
TGTGCCAGCAGCCCTCGCGTGACAGGGATTTACGAGCAGTACTTC
CASSPRVTGIYEQYF
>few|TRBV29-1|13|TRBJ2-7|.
TGCAGCGTTCGTAAGGGGCCCGGGGGCGAGCAGTACTTC
CSVRKGPGGEQYF
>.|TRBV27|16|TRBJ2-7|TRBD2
TGTGCCAGCAGTTTCGGGACTAGCGGGGTCTCCTACGAGCAGTACTTC
CASSFGTSGVSYEQYF
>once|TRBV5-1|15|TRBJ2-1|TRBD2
TGCGCCAGCAGCCAAGCGGGAGGGCCTTACAATGAGCAGTTCTTC
CASSQAGGPYNEQFF
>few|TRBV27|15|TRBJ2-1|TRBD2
TGTGCCAGCAACCGACTAGCGGGAGGGGGGAATGAGCAGTTCTTC
CASNRLAGGGNEQFF
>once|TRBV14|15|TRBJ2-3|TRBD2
TGTGCCAGCAGCCCCACTAGCGGATTCACAGATACGCAGTATTTT
CASSPTSGFTDTQYF
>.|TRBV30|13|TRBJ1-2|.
TGTGCCTGGAGAGAGGACAGAAACTATGGCTACACCTTC
CAWREDRNYGYTF
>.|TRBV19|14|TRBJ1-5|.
TGTGCCAGTAGTATGAGGGAGGGCAATCAGCCCCAGCATTTT
CASSMREGNQPQHF
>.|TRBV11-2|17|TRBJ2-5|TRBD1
TGTGCCAGCAGCTTTTCCCACCCGCAGGGGGCATCAGAGACCCAGTACTTC
CASSFSHPQGASETQYF
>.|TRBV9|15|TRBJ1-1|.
TGTGCCAGCAGCGTAGACGCGGGACCCCCCCTCGAAGCTTTCTTT
CASSVDAGPPLEAFF
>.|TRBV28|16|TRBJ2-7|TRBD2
TGTGCCAGCAGTTTATCCCTAGCGGGAGGCTCGTACGAGCAGTACTTC
CASSLSLAGGSYEQYF
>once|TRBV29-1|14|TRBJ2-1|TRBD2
TGCAGCGTTATTCTAGCGGGATTTGCGAATGAGCAGTTCTTC
CSVILAGFANEQFF
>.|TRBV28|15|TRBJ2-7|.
TGTGCCAGCAGCCCCACCGGGAGTGGGCCCTACGAGCAGTACTTC
CASSPTGSGPYEQYF
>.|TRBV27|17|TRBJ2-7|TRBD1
TGTGCCAGCAGGTTGATCGGGACAGGGAACCCCATCTACGAGCAGTACTTC
CASRLIGTGNPIYEQYF
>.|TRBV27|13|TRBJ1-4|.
TGTGCCAGTAGGCGGAGGGGAGGTGAAAAACTGTTTTTT
CASRRRGGEKLFF
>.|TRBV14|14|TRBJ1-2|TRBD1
TGTGCCAGCAGCCAAGAATCAGGGGGTCGTAGCTACACCTTC
CASSQESGGRSYTF
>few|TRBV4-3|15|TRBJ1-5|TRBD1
TGCGCCAGCAGCCCACAACGGGACAGGGAACAGCCCCAGCATTTT
CASSPQRDREQPQHF
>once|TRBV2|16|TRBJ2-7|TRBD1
TGTGCCAGCAGCACCCGCCCTGGACAGGGGGTCTACGAGCAGTACTTC
CASSTRPGQGVYEQYF
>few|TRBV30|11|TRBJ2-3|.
TGTGCCTGGAAAGCGACAGATACGCAGTATTTT
CAWKATDTQYF
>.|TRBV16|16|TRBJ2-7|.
TGTGCCAGCAGCCCGATGCCCCGGGGGACCTCCTACGAGCAGTACTTC
CASSPMPRGTSYEQYF
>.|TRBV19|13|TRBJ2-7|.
TGTGCCAGTAGTATAGGGAGATCCTACGAGCAGTACTTC
CASSIGRSYEQYF
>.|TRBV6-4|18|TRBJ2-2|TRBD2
TGTGCCAGCAGTGACTCGATGGCCCCCAAGGGAGGGACCGGGGAGCTGTTTTTT
CASSDSMAPKGGTGELFF
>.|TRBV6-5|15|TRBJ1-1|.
TGTGCCAGCAGTTACTCAGTGGACAGGAACACTGAAGCTTTCTTT
CASSYSVDRNTEAFF
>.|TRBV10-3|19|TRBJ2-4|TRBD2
TGTGCCATCAGTGAGTCGAAGGCCCTGGGCGGGGGGGCCAAAAACATTCAGTACTTC
CAISESKALGGGAKNIQYF
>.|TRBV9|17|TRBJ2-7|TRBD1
TGTGCCAGCAGCGGAGCCCGGGACAGGGTGCCGGGATACGAGCAGTACTTC
CASSGARDRVPGYEQYF
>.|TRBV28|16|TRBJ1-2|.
TGTGCCAGCAGTTTCGGACTCACTGGAGGGGACTATGGCTACACCTTC
CASSFGLTGGDYGYTF
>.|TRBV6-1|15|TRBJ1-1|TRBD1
TGTGCCAGCAGCGGGACAGGGAGTTGGGACACTGAAGCTTTCTTT
CASSGTGSWDTEAFF
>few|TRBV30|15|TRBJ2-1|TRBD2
TGTGCCTGGAACGAGGTGGCGGGAGGGCACGATGAGCAGTTCTTC
CAWNEVAGGHDEQFF
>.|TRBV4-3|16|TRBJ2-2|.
TGCGCCAGCAGCGGAACCGGGGGATCAAACACCGGGGAGCTGTTTTTT
CASSGTGGSNTGELFF
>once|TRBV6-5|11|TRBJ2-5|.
TGTGCCAGCAGCCAGGGGGAGACCCAGTACTTC
CASSQGETQYF
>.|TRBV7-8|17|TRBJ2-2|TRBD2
TGTGCCAGCAGCCAGACGGCTAGCGGGAGAGGCACCGGGGAGCTGTTTTTT
CASSQTASGRGTGELFF
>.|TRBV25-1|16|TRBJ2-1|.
TGTGCCAGCACCCCTGCCACCCTAGCCCAAGGTGGAGGGCAGTTCTTC
CASTPATLAQGGGQFF
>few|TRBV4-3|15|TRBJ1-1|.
TGCGCCAGCAGCCAAGAAGCGCGGTCGAACACTGAAGCTTTCTTT
CASSQEARSNTEAFF
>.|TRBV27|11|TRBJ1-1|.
TGTGCCAGCAGTTTCGGCACTGAAGCTTTCTTT
CASSFGTEAFF
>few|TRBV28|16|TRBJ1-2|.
TGTGCCAGCAGTGTAGGACTTGGCTTTATCCTTTATGGCTACACCTTC
CASSVGLGFILYGYTF
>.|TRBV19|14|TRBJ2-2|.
TGTGCCAGTAGTCGTCAGGGGAACACCGGGGAGCTGTTTTTT
CASSRQGNTGELFF
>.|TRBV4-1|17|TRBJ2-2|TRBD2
TGCGCCAGCAGCCGTACCCCCGGGACTAGCAGCACCGGGGAGCTGTTTTTT
CASSRTPGTSSTGELFF
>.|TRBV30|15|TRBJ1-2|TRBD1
TGTGCCTTCTATTCCAACAGGGGGCGAAGCTATGGCTACACCTTC
CAFYSNRGRSYGYTF
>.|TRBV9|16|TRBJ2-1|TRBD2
TGTGCCAGCAGCCTAAAAGGGCTAGCGGCCTACAATGAGCAGTTCTTC
CASSLKGLAAYNEQFF
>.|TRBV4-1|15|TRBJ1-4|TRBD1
TGCGCCAGCAGCCTATTTGACAGGGGAGTTGAAAAACTGTTTTTT
CASSLFDRGVEKLFF
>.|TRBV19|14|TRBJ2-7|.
TGTGCCAGTAGTAGGAGGGACGGCTCCTACGAGCAGTACTTC
CASSRRDGSYEQYF
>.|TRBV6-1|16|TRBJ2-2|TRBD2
TGTGCCAGCAGTGAAGGGGGGAGGGCGCCCACCGGGGAGCTGTTTTTT
CASSEGGRAPTGELFF
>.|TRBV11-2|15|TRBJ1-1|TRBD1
TGTGCCAGCAGCGGAAACGGACAGGGGGTTACTGAAGCTTTCTTT
CASSGNGQGVTEAFF
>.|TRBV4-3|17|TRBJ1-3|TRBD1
TGCGCCAGCAGCCCCCGGGACAGCCGTCTCTCTGGAAACACCATATATTTT
CASSPRDSRLSGNTIYF
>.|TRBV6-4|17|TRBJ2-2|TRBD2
TGTGCCAGCAGTGACGGGACTACCCCTGGGCTAACCGGGGAGCTGTTTTTT
CASSDGTTPGLTGELFF
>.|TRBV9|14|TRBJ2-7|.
TGTGCCAGCAGCGTGGGCCCACCTTGGCGCGAGCAGTACTTC
CASSVGPPWREQYF
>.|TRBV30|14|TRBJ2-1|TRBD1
TGTGCCTGGAGTCAACAGGGGGCCTACAATGAGCAGTTCTTC
CAWSQQGAYNEQFF